The T cell receptor beta chain described here comes from a study of Ad26.COV2.S vaccination and SARS-CoV-2 variants. The wider study: Enrolled in COV1001, the donor was in the Ad26.COV2.S trial arm, which received the vaccine. Findings and caveats of the study: In TCR breadth and depth analyses, total T cell responses may have been underestimated.

This table comes from immunoSEQ multiplex PCR, and its TCRdb copy is limited to in-frame clones, with some not included. Counted here are some 350,000 clones, 85% to 90% occurring once; the ten biggest clones make up around 5.5%. Treatment reported: approximately 18 received Ad26.COV2.S at low or high dose, single or two shots; five or six received placebo; per-sample allocation not given. Day 63 after the first injection of vaccine or placebo was the sampling time. Germline-derived CDR1 and CDR2 are LGHNT and FRNRAP. V was cut by 5 bases and J by 3 bases, with 7 bases left in between. This CDR3 region has 12 residues. There are a few counts of this clone. Its specificity is unknown.

The receptor comes from a person aged 18-65 years who received the Ad26.COV2.S COVID-19 vaccine or a placebo. V usage is TRBV12-5 and J usage is TRBJ1-1; D unresolved. This specimen was peripheral blood, taken in a trial of Ad26.COV2.S vaccine versus placebo. The CDR3 sequence is CASGPRYTEAFF. Here the CDR3 DNA reads TGTGCTAGTGGTCCCCGTTACACTGAAGCTTTCTTT.